The 17 T cell receptor beta chains below come from one sample, sequenced in a study of blood T cell repertoires in COVID-19. Profiled with immunoSEQ multiplex PCR; TCRdb holds only in-frame clones, not every one. This table holds about 120,000 clones, around three quarters found once. Sequencing was performed on peripheral blood. The receptors here all came from a woman aged 80 or older with acute or convalescent COVID-19.

On this clone itself: One end of the junction fails to match germline, which may point to a read error. The V and J genes are TRBV7-9 and TRBJ1-1; no clear D gene. Germline values: CDR1 SEHNR, CDR2 FQNEAQ (reference sequence). The CDR3 spans 16 residues. The CDR3 here is CASSLAPPRQNTEAFF. The CDR3, as DNA: TGTGCCAGCAGCCTAGCCCCCCCCCGACAAAACACTGAAGCTTTCTTT.

CDR3 sequence: CASSYLTGGNSPLHF. CDR3 DNA: TGTGCCAGCAGTTACCTGACAGGGGGGAATTCACCCCTCCACTTT. This rearrangement joins TRBV6-5 to TRBJ1-6; 9 bases are shared with TRBD1. The V and J ends lost 2 bases and 7 bases, in that order; junction bases with no gene match: 3. In germline, CDR1 is MNHEY, CDR2 SVGAGI. CDR3 size: 15 residues.

This clone appeared once. The V gene is TRBV6-6, the J gene TRBJ1-2; 7 bases match TRBD1. V lost 2 bases and J lost 9; bases outside the gene matches: 9. Per the germline V gene, CDR1 is MNHNY and CDR2 is SVGAGI (reference sequence). The CDR3 extends over 14 amino acids. CDR3 DNA: TGTGCCAGCAGTTACGGAGACAGGGACGGAAGCTACACCTTC. It yields the protein CASSYGDRDGSYTF.

The table lists this clone with a few counts. The chain combines TRBV6-1 with TRBJ1-2; 11 nucleotides line up with TRBD1. CDR3 size: 15 residues. The germline CDR1 and CDR2 sequences are MNHNS and SASEGT. Trimming took 0 bases from V and 8 from J; bases not matched to a gene: 5. In nucleotides, the CDR3 is TGTGCCAGCAGTGAAGCGCGAGGGACAGGGGGAGGCTACACCTTC. Amino acid sequence: CASSEARGTGGGYTF.

The CDR3 spells CASAQGEETQYF. Here the CDR3 DNA reads TGTGCCAGTGCACAGGGGGAAGAGACCCAGTACTTC. V is TRBV28 and J is TRBJ2-5, with 8 positions matching TRBD1. V lost 9 bases to trimming and J lost 3 bases; unmatched junction nucleotides: 3. The V gene's germline CDR1 is MDHEN and CDR2 SYDVKM. The CDR3 covers 12 residues.

The V call is TRBV6-5, the J call TRBJ1-1; D is uncertain. V was pared by 0 bases and J by 1 base, with 6 bases between. Per the germline V gene, CDR1 is MNHEY and CDR2 is SVGAGI. This CDR3 has 14 residues. The CDR3 DNA reads as TGTGCCAGCAGTTACTCACAACCGAACACTGAAGCTTTCTTT. As protein: CASSYSQPNTEAFF.

This clone has only a few counts. This chain connects TRBV19 to TRBJ2-1; TRBD2 matches 11 bases. The CDR3 has 15 residues. In germline, CDR1 is LNHDA, CDR2 SQIVND (reference sequence). J lost 7 bases, V lost 6 bases, and 8 bases had no gene match. Here the CDR3 reads CASRVTSGSLNEQFF. CDR3 in DNA: TGTGCCAGTAGAGTCACTAGCGGGAGTTTAAATGAGCAGTTCTTC.

This sequence joins TRBV18 and TRBJ2-5; 10 nucleotides line up with TRBD2. The ends lost 6 bases at V and 1 base at J; junction bases unmatched: 5. The CDR3 runs 15 residues. In germline, CDR1 is KGHSH, CDR2 LQKENI. Written as DNA, the CDR3 is TGTGCCAGCTCCCCTAGCGGGGGTACCCAAGAGACCCAGTACTTC. Its protein product is CASSPSGGTQETQYF.

The J gene is TRBJ2-7, the V gene TRBV28; no reliable D call. This CDR3 is built from 11 residues. V lost 6 bases, J lost 3 bases, and 6 bases lay in between. The germline V gene encodes CDR1 MDHEN and CDR2 SYDVKM. The CDR3 reads CASSRVYEQYF. The CDR3 DNA is TGTGCCAGCAGCCGGGTCTACGAGCAGTACTTC.

This clone was counted a few times. The V call is TRBV7-9, the J call TRBJ1-3; D unresolved. CDR1 is SEHNR and CDR2 is FQNEAQ in the germline V gene (reference sequence). The CDR3 is made up of 15 amino acids. Between the trimmed V and J ends, which lost 5 bases and 1 base, there was a span of 12 bases. The CDR3 loop reads CASSPRALSGNTIYF. The CDR3 DNA is TGTGCCAGCAGCCCCCGAGCCCTTTCTGGAAACACCATATATTTT. Drawing the rest from reference TRBV7-9 and TRBJ1-3, the complete variable domain is DTGVSQNPRHKITKRGQNVTFRCDPISEHNRLYWYRQTLGQGPEFLTYFQNEAQLEKSRLLSDRFSAERPKGSFSTLEIQRTEQGDSAMYLCASSPRALSGNTIYFGEGSWLTVV.

The rearrangement joins TRBV28 to TRBJ2-4, with no clear D. V gave up 6 bases and J gave up 5 bases, with 5 bases separating them. The CDR3 has 11 residues. Germline V CDR1 and CDR2: MDHEN, SYDVKM. CDR3 in DNA: TGTGCCAGCAGGGCAGAAAACATTCAGTACTTC. It is translated as CASRAENIQYF.

The chain has TRBV29-1 and TRBJ2-1, with 9 nucleotides matching TRBD1. V lost 6 bases, J lost 7 bases, and 7 bases stayed unmatched. The CDR3 covers 13 residues. Looked up from germline, CDR1 is SQVTM and CDR2 is ANQGSEA. Here the CDR3 reads CSVKGQGFNEQFF. Here the CDR3 DNA reads TGCAGCGTGAAGGGACAGGGTTTTAATGAGCAGTTCTTC.

The chain recombines TRBV5-1 with TRBJ2-3; TRBD2 matches at 10 bases. CDR3 size: 16 residues. Germline V gene lookup returns CDR1 SGHRS and CDR2 YFSETQ. V was pared by 0 bases and J by 8 bases, with 9 bases of the junction left unmatched. Written as DNA, the CDR3 is TGCGCCAGCAGCTTGGGATTAGCGGGAGGAAGTGGTACGCAGTATTTT. It translates to CASSLGLAGGSGTQYF.

The V and J genes are TRBV3-1 (or the pseudogene TRBV3-2) and TRBJ2-1; 8 bases align to TRBD1. J was trimmed by 4 bases and V by 4 bases; bases with no gene match: 9. Germline values: CDR1 LGHDT, CDR2 YNNKEL (reference sequence). There are 16 residues in the CDR3. Here the CDR3 reads CASSPNRRQGYNEQFF. DNA for the CDR3: TGTGCCAGCAGCCCCAATCGGAGACAGGGGTACAATGAGCAGTTCTTC.

Only one count was recorded for this clone. The rearrangement links TRBV10-1 to TRBJ1-1; no definite D call. V was clipped by 3 bases and J by 7 bases, with 6 bases between them. CDR1 and CDR2 from the germline V gene are WNHNN and SYGVQD (reference sequence). The CDR3 runs to 11 residues. CDR3 residues: CASSDGREAFF. The CDR3 nucleotides are TGCGCCAGCAGTGATGGCCGTGAAGCTTTCTTT.

The J gene is TRBJ2-7, the V gene TRBV28, with 13 bases identical to TRBD2. Germline CDR1 is MDHEN and CDR2 is SYDVKM. The CDR3 is 16 amino acids. Trimming removed 4 bases from V and 5 bases from J; junction bases left unmatched: 8. Here the CDR3 reads CASSSPGTSGVNEQYF. The DNA for the CDR3 is TGTGCCAGCAGTTCCCCCGGGACTAGCGGGGTTAACGAGCAGTACTTC.

The CDR3: CASSATTVWGTDTQYF. The CDR3 nucleotides read TGTGCCAGCAGCGCGACGACAGTCTGGGGCACAGATACGCAGTATTTT. The chain links TRBV9 to TRBJ2-3, with a possible D match to TRBD1 (5 bases). Germline V gene lookup returns CDR1 SGDLS and CDR2 YYNGEE. V dropped 3 bases and J dropped 1 base, with 15 bases sitting between them. The CDR3 length is 16 residues.